This T cell receptor (beta chain) was captured by sequencing in a study of blood T cell repertoires in COVID-19. Study at large: From the United States, Italy and Spain came samples of acute and convalescent COVID-19. Nucleic acid was either cDNA or gDNA, and it came from T cells, B-cell-depleted T cells, or PBMCs.

Clones were sequenced by immunoSEQ multiplex PCR, and TCRdb holds only the in-frame ones, with some missing. The table lists 120,000 to 150,000 clones, about four fifths of them singletons, with around 5.5% in the top ten. Participant age was roughly 18 to 100 years, and participants resided in about two dozen US areas. The CDR3 consists of 13 residues. The germline V and J ends were trimmed by 11 bases and 3 bases, with 14 bases remaining between them. CDR1 SGHTA and CDR2 FQGNSA come from the germline V gene. This clonotype originated in a man aged 35-49 years with acute COVID-19. Input material: PBMCs or T cells enriched from blood (not recorded which). The chain employs TRBV7-2 and TRBJ2-1, with D maybe TRBD2 (5 bases). The CDR3 reads CAGSKRLYNEQFF. The CDR3 nucleotides are TGTGCCGGGAGTAAGAGACTCTACAATGAGCAGTTCTTC. The full variable domain, rest sourced from reference TRBV7-2 and TRBJ2-1, is GAGVSQSPSNKVTEKGKDVELRCDPISGHTALYWYRQSLGQGLEFLIYFQGNSAPDKSGLPSDRFSAERTGGSVSTLTIQRTQQEDSAVYLCAGSKRLYNEQFFGPGTRLTVL.